This TCR beta chain was sequenced for a study of cytomegalovirus exposure and HLA in healthy donors. CDR3 length: 15 residues. From germline, CDR1 is LNHDA and CDR2 SQIVND (reference sequence). V dropped 5 bases and J dropped 6 bases, with 17 bases sitting between them. It was with 60 Vbeta and 13 Jbeta primers that the PCR ran. Only in-frame clones appear in the TCRdb table, and some are missing; sequencing was by immunoSEQ multiplex PCR. The repertoire holds more than 95,000 clones, with 72% as singletons. The sequence was collected from a man under 40 in good health and CMV-seronegative. The gene calls are TRBV19 and TRBJ2-1; a weak D match, TRBD2 (5 bases). Sequenced input: PBMCs. CDR3: CASSAGLPQSNEQFF. DNA for the CDR3: TGTGCCAGTAGTGCCGGACTCCCCCAAAGCAATGAGCAGTTCTTC.